This T cell receptor (beta chain) appears in the sequencing data of a study of cytomegalovirus exposure and HLA in healthy donors. Both 60 Vbeta primers and 13 Jbeta primers went into the PCR. Measured with immunoSEQ multiplex PCR; TCRdb has only the in-frame clones, and not every one. In the table there are over 150,000 clones, roughly four fifths of which are singletons. Trimming stripped 8 bases from V and 6 bases from J, with 10 bases between. The CDR3 extends over 11 amino acids. Per the germline V gene, CDR1 is SNHLY and CDR2 is FYNNEI. Input material: PBMCs. The source is a man aged 50-60 years in good health and CMV-seronegative. The chain recombines TRBV2 with TRBJ1-2, with D hard to call. The CDR3 nucleotides are TGTGCCAGCTCAATGTTTGATGGCTACACCTTC. Its protein product is CASSMFDGYTF.